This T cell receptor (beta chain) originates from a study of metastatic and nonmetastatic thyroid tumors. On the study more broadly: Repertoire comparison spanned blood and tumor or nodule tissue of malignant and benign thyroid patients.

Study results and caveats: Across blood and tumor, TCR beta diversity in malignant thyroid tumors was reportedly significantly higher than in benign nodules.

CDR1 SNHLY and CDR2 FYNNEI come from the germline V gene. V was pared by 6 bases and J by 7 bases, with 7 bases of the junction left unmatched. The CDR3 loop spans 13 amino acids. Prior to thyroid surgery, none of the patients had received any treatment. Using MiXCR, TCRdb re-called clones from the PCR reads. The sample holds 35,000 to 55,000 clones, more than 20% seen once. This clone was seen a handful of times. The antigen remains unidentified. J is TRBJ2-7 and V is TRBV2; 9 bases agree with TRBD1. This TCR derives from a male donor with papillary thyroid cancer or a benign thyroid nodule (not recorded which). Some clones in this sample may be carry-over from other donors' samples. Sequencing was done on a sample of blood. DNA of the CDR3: TGTGCCAGCAGCGGGGACAGGGACGAGGAGCAGTACTTC. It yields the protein CASSGDRDEEQYF.